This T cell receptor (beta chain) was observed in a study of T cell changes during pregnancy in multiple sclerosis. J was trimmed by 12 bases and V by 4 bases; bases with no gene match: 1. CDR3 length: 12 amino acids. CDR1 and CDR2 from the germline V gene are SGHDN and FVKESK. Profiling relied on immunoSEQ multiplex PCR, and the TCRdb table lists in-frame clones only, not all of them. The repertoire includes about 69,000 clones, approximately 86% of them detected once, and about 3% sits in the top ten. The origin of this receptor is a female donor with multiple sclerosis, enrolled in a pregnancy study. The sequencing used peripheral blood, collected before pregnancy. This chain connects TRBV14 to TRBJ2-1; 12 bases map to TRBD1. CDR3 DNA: TGTGCCAGCAGCCGGGACAGGGGGCGGCAGTTCTTC. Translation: CASSRDRGRQFF. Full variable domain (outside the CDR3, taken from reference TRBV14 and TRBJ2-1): EAGVTQFPSHSVIEKGQTVTLRCDPISGHDNLYWYRRVMGKEIKFLLHFVKESKQDESGMPNNRFLAERTGGTYSTLKVQPAELEDSGVYFCASSRDRGRQFFGPGTRLTVL.